Only a few counts were recorded for the clone carrying this T cell receptor beta chain. As yet, its antigen is unknown. These data belong to a study of beta chain features in type 1 diabetes. Study-level findings and limits: TCRB repertoires of naive, central memory and Treg cells appeared more similar among patients than among healthy donors. Diminished insertions and augmented deletions at VDJ junctions characterized type 1 diabetes patients.

The authors reverse transcribed all of the isolated RNA, so sequencing captured expressed TCRB transcripts. Profiling relied on immunoSEQ multiplex PCR, and the TCRdb table lists in-frame clones only, not all of them. This sample has around 310,000 clones; roughly 11% occur once, and the top ten carry 0.015% to 0.02%. Per germline, CDR1 MNHEY and CDR2 SVGAGI. V lost 6 bases and J lost 0, with 12 bases in between. The CDR3 runs 14 residues. Sequencing input: naive CD4+ T cells from blood. The source of this sequence is a woman aged 25 to 39 in good health. This sequence joins TRBV6-5 and TRBJ2-7; D unresolved. The CDR3 coding sequence is TGTGCCAGCAGACCTAGTCCCCACTCCTACGAGCAGTACTTC. Its translation: CASRPSPHSYEQYF.